This T cell receptor (beta chain) was sequenced for a study of T-cell reconstitution after alpha-beta-depleted transplantation in children. Unique molecular identifiers were used to barcode this TCRbeta library. TCRdb independently ran MiXCR on the PCR reads; one entry per CDR3 protein. Of a few hundred thousand distinct CDR3 sequences in the sample, roughly an eighth were seen once. The CDR3 is 14 amino acids. CDR1 is MNHEY, CDR2 SMNVEV, per germline (reference sequence). Trimming stripped 2 bases from V and 6 bases from J, with 11 bases between. This clonotype has just a few counts. This receptor was obtained from a human donor who donated a stem cell graft to a child with combined immunodeficiency. This chain connects TRBV27 to TRBJ2-4; D is perhaps TRBD1 (6 bases). The specimen comprised PBMCs from the stem cell graft donor, sampled from the stem cell graft. The CDR3 DNA reads as TGTGCCAGCAGTTTAGGGGGCAGCGGAAACATTCAGTACTTC. Translating gives CASSLGGSGNIQYF.